This TCR beta chain was documented in a study of blood T cell repertoires in COVID-19. Repertoires were generated with immunoSEQ multiplex PCR, while TCRdb's copy carries only in-frame clones and drops some. Of about 240,000 clones listed, about four fifths are singletons. There are 16 residues in the CDR3. The germline V gene encodes CDR1 SGDLS and CDR2 YYNGEE. V was clipped by 0 bases and J by 8 bases; unmatched bases: 9. The rearrangement links TRBV9 to TRBJ2-1; 9 nucleotides align to TRBD2. This clonotype was sampled from a woman in her seventies with acute or convalescent COVID-19. The specimen was peripheral blood. This chain's CDR3 is CASSVVAGGLIDEQFF. CDR3 coding DNA: TGTGCCAGCAGCGTAGTTGCGGGGGGGCTCATCGATGAGCAGTTCTTC.